One sample yielded the 2 T cell receptor beta chains listed below, sequenced in a study of cytomegalovirus exposure and HLA in healthy donors. Produced via immunoSEQ multiplex PCR; TCRdb's table is partial and in-frame only. The sample contains approximately 270,000 clones, about 86% of which appear only once. Specimen: PBMCs. These receptors were obtained from a woman between 18 and 30 years old in good health and CMV-seronegative.

The chain is built from TRBV4-1 and TRBJ1-5, with 7 bases identical to TRBD1. The CDR3 length is 16 residues. With 0 bases clipped from V and 2 bases from J, the junction kept 4 bases outside the gene matches. Germline V gene sequence: CDR1 MGHRA, CDR2 YSYEKL. The CDR3 here is CASSQDRGQGNQPQHF. In DNA form, the CDR3 reads TGCGCCAGCAGCCAAGATCGCGGACAGGGCAATCAGCCCCAGCATTTT.

This sequence joins TRBV4-1 and TRBJ1-1; 8 bases line up with TRBD1. CDR1 MGHRA and CDR2 YSYEKL come from the germline V gene. The CDR3 sequence is 14 residues long. Losses at the gene ends were 1 base for V and 8 bases for J; bases not matched to a gene: 6. The CDR3 region is CASSQGDRIREAFF. CDR3 coding DNA: TGCGCCAGCAGCCAAGGGGACAGGATTCGGGAAGCTTTCTTT.